The clone carrying this T cell receptor (beta chain) has just one count. Trimming took off 0 bases at V and 14 bases at J, with 17 bases between the two ends. CDR3 length: 14 residues. Germline V gives CDR1 MNHEY, CDR2 SVGEGT. This record belongs to a study of blood T cell repertoires in COVID-19. Here immunoSEQ multiplex PCR was the method, and the copy in TCRdb shows in-frame clones only, minus some. The sample has roughly 400,000 clones, roughly 90% seen once. The source is a young woman who had been exposed to COVID-19. This chain uses TRBV6-2 or TRBV6-3 with TRBJ2-1; no clear D gene. Sample: PBMCs or T cells enriched from blood (not recorded which). CDR3 nucleotides: TGTGCCAGCAGTTACTCGAATCGGGTGGCTAGGAAGTTCTTC. Residues: CASSYSNRVARKFF.